The 20 T cell receptor beta chains given below trace back to one sample, sequenced in a study of T cells in Graves' hyperthyroidism and ophthalmopathy. Amplified TCR beta CDR3 regions derived from RNA transcripts. A set of HTBI primers served as the primers for a first-round RT-PCR of the TCR CDR3. TCRdb re-called the multiplex PCR reads through MiXCR, storing one row per CDR3 protein. The table shows more than 550,000 distinct CDR3 sequences, with 15% to 20% occurring only once. The sequencing sample was made of blood. The receptors shown here come from a man aged 50-60 years with Graves' hyperthyroidism.

This clonotype was detected ten times or more. V usage is TRBV28 and J usage is TRBJ2-3, with 14 bases identical to TRBD2. V was clipped by 4 bases and J by 10 bases; unmatched bases: 10. There are 16 residues in the CDR3. CDR1 is MDHEN and CDR2 is SYDVKM in the germline V gene. CDR3 sequence reads: CASSSPGTSGSSAQYF. The CDR3 DNA reads TGTGCCAGCAGTTCCCCCGGGACTAGCGGGAGTTCGGCGCAGTATTTT.

This clonotype was counted many times. V usage is TRBV28 and J usage is TRBJ2-3, with D possibly matching TRBD1 (6 bases). The CDR3 loop spans 16 amino acids. The ends were cut back, 5 bases at V and 3 bases at J, with 18 bases in the middle. Germline V CDR1 and CDR2: MDHEN, SYDVKM. CDR3 sequence: CASSTLARRGTDTQYF. As DNA, the CDR3 is TGTGCCAGCAGTACATTAGCCCGAAGGGGGACAGATACGCAGTATTTT.

This clonotype has a handful of counts. The chain is built from TRBV4-3 and TRBJ2-3, with 15 bases identical to TRBD2. CDR1 is LGHNA and CDR2 is YSLEER in the germline V gene. The junction had 8 bases not matched to a gene; V was cut back by 0 bases and J by 4 bases. This CDR3 region has 19 residues. CDR3 loop: CASSQDRTSGRVSADTQYF. DNA of the CDR3: TGCGCCAGCAGCCAAGACCGGACTAGCGGGAGGGTCAGCGCAGATACGCAGTATTTT.

The V call is TRBV7-3, the J call TRBJ2-2, with 9 bases aligning to TRBD1. The CDR3 has 15 amino acids. V shed 5 bases and J 4 bases; nucleotides not matched to a gene: 5. CDR1 and CDR2 (germline): SGHTA, FQGTGA. The CDR3 sequence: CASSLQGASTGELFF. Written as DNA, the CDR3 is TGTGCCAGCAGCCTACAGGGGGCCTCCACCGGGGAGCTGTTTTTT.

This clonotype was recorded many times. V is TRBV20-1 and J is TRBJ1-1, with D possibly TRBD1 on 5 matching bases. This CDR3 comprises 13 residues. V lost 6 bases, J lost 4 bases, and 15 bases lay in between. Per germline, CDR1 DFQATT and CDR2 SNEGSKA (reference sequence). The CDR3 DNA sequence: TGCAGTGCGTCCGGGGGTCCAGGCACTGAAGCTTTCTTT. Its protein is CSASGGPGTEAFF.

This clonotype was found once. The V call is TRBV28, the J call TRBJ2-7; 13 bases match TRBD2. This CDR3 comprises 16 residues. V was clipped by 5 bases and J by 7 bases; unmatched bases: 11. CDR1 MDHEN and CDR2 SYDVKM come from the germline V gene. The CDR3 DNA follows: TGTGCCAGCAGTCTTGGACTAGCGGGAGAGCCCGGGGAGCAGTACTTC. This translates into CASSLGLAGEPGEQYF.

Turning to this clonotype: A read error is possible here, since a much larger clone lies one base away. This sequence joins TRBV18 and TRBJ1-1; D possibly corresponds to TRBD1 (6 bases). Germline CDR1 KGHSH, CDR2 LQKENI. This CDR3 has 13 amino acids. CDR3 amino acids: CASSGDKNTEALF. The CDR3 DNA is TGTGCCAGCTCGGGGGACAAGAACACTGAAGCTTTATTT.

Notes on this clonotype: A much larger clone sits a single nucleotide away, making a read error possible. The J gene is TRBJ1-1, the V gene TRBV18; 7 bases are shared with TRBD1. The CDR3 is 15 amino acids. Germline V gene sequence: CDR1 KGHSH, CDR2 LQKENI. Unmatched junction bases numbered 10, after V lost 5 bases and J lost 4 bases. CDR3 nucleotides: TGTGCCAGCTCAACACTCCAGGGGGAGGGCACTGAAGCTTTCTTT. As protein: CASSTLQGEGTEAFF.

This clonotype was recorded at least ten times. The genes are TRBV28 and TRBJ2-7, with 11 bases aligning to TRBD2. The J segment lost 5 bases and the V segment lost 4 bases, leaving 4 bases of the junction unmatched. The germline V gene encodes CDR1 MDHEN and CDR2 SYDVKM. This CDR3 spans 14 amino acids. The CDR3 DNA reads TGTGCCAGCAGTTCACTAGCGGGAGTTAACGAGCAGTACTTC. It yields the protein CASSSLAGVNEQYF.

In this sample, this clonotype turned up a few times. This chain joins TRBV18 and TRBJ2-1; TRBD2 matches at 15 bases. This CDR3 is 18 amino acids long. CDR1 and CDR2 (germline): KGHSH, LQKENI. V lost 3 bases to trimming and J lost 2 bases; unmatched junction nucleotides: 5. The CDR3 is CASSPPGLAGGAYNEQFF. The DNA of the CDR3 is TGTGCCAGCTCACCCCCGGGACTAGCGGGAGGAGCCTACAATGAGCAGTTCTTC.

The J gene is TRBJ2-3, the V gene TRBV4-3; D may be TRBD1 (6 bases). The V gene's germline CDR1 is LGHNA and CDR2 YSLEER. Trimming removed 3 bases from V and 7 bases from J, with 14 bases in between. The CDR3 is 14 residues long. CDR3 bases: TGCGCCAGCAGCCACGAACAGGGAACCAATACGCAGTATTTT. This encodes CASSHEQGTNTQYF.

This clonotype has ten or more counts. The chain has TRBV2 and TRBJ1-1; D is undetermined. Trimming cost V 7 bases and J 4 bases, with 16 bases left between them. The CDR3 consists of 14 residues. From germline, CDR1 is SNHLY and CDR2 FYNNEI. The CDR3, as DNA: TGTGCCAGCACCTCTATGGGAGGAATCACTGAAGCTTTCTTT. It specifies CASTSMGGITEAFF.

This sequence joins TRBV10-3 and TRBJ1-5; TRBD1 matches at 9 bases. V gave up 6 bases and J gave up 8 bases; unmatched junction bases: 14. This CDR3 comprises 16 residues. Germline V gene data show CDR1 as ENHRY and CDR2 as SYGVKD. The DNA for the CDR3 is TGTGCCATCAGCCAAGGACCGGGACAGGGAGGAAAGCCCCAGCATTTT. As protein: CAISQGPGQGGKPQHF.

This clonotype was recorded at least ten times. The CDR3 region has the DNA TGTGCCAGCAGCTCCCCGCAGGAATACTATGGCTACACCTTC. Translated, it gives CASSSPQEYYGYTF. This sequence joins TRBV28 and TRBJ1-2, with D hard to call. Trimming left V 6 bases short and J 3 bases short, with 14 bases between. Germline CDR1 and CDR2: MDHEN and SYDVKM. This CDR3 has 14 residues.

This clonotype was seen many times. The chain carries TRBV5-1 and TRBJ2-1; D remains unclear. V was trimmed by 0 bases and J by 1 base, leaving 11 bases between them. Germline V gene data show CDR1 as SGHRS and CDR2 as YFSETQ. This CDR3 contains 16 residues. CDR3 DNA sequence: TGCGCCAGCAGCTTGGAACTCGGAGAATCCTACAATGAGCAGTTCTTC. Protein product: CASSLELGESYNEQFF.

The chain employs TRBV7-9 and TRBJ2-7; D may be TRBD2 (6 bases). CDR1 and CDR2 (germline): SEHNR, FQNEAQ (reference sequence). V gave up 3 bases and J gave up 3 bases, with 15 bases separating them. The CDR3 extends over 15 amino acids. CDR3 protein: CASSFGDSTIYEQYF. In DNA, the CDR3 is TGTGCCAGCAGCTTTGGGGACTCTACAATCTACGAGCAGTACTTC. The full variable domain, in which reference TRBV7-9 and TRBJ2-7 provide the parts outside the CDR3, is DTGVSQNPRHKITKRGQNVTFRCDPISEHNRLYWYRQTLGQGPEFLTYFQNEAQLEKSRLLSDRFSAERPKGSFSTLEIQRTEQGDSAMYLCASSFGDSTIYEQYFGPGTRLTVT.

In this sample, this clonotype turned up many times. The gene calls are TRBV28 and TRBJ2-7; tentative D call: TRBD2 (7 bases). V lost 7 bases and J 0 bases, leaving 19 bases between the germline ends. This CDR3 is 16 amino acids long. The germline CDR1 and CDR2 sequences are MDHEN and SYDVKM. CDR3 in DNA: TGTGCCAGCACCCAAAGGGGGGGCAGGGTCTCCTACGAGCAGTACTTC. Its protein is CASTQRGGRVSYEQYF. Filled out from reference TRBV28 and TRBJ2-7, the complete variable domain reads DVKVTQSSRYLVKRTGEKVFLECVQDMDHENMFWYRQDPGLGLRLIYFSYDVKMKEKGDIPEGYSVSREKKERFSLILESASTNQTSMYLCASTQRGGRVSYEQYFGPGTRLTVT.

The chain combines TRBV28 with TRBJ1-3; unclear D gene. The ends were cut back, 1 base at V and 0 bases at J, with 10 bases in the middle. The CDR3 length is 16 residues. CDR1 is MDHEN and CDR2 is SYDVKM in the germline V gene. CDR3 in amino acids: CASSLFNGRSGNTIYF. The CDR3 region has the DNA TGTGCCAGCAGTTTATTCAACGGTCGCTCTGGAAACACCATATATTTT.

This clonotype came up a few times. This chain links TRBV5-1 with TRBJ2-1, with D perhaps matching TRBD1 (5 bases). The germline gives CDR1 SGHRS, CDR2 YFSETQ. V was clipped by 0 bases and J by 4 bases, with 11 bases between them. The CDR3 extends over 15 amino acids. DNA of the CDR3: TGCGCCAGCAGCTTGGAGGGGAACCAATACAATGAGCAGTTCTTC. Translation: CASSLEGNQYNEQFF. Based on the CDR3 plus reference TRBV5-1 and TRBJ2-1, the full variable domain is KAGVTQTPRYLIKTRGQQVTLSCSPISGHRSVSWYQQTPGQGLQFLFEYFSETQRNKGNFPGRFSGRQFSNSRSEMNVSTLELGDSALYLCASSLEGNQYNEQFFGPGTRLTVL.

This clonotype has at least ten counts. V and J are TRBV11-2 and TRBJ2-2; D is unresolved. The CDR3 consists of 12 residues. Germline CDR1 is SGHAT and CDR2 is FQNNGV. V lost 2 bases and J lost 4, with 2 bases in between. The CDR3 DNA reads TGTGCCAGCAGCTTAATCACCGGGGAGCTGTTTTTT. Translation gives CASSLITGELFF.